The rows below give T cell receptor beta chains drawn from one sample of a study of beta chain features in type 1 diabetes. This table comes from immunoSEQ multiplex PCR, and its TCRdb copy is limited to in-frame clones, with some not included. The sample lists approximately 160,000 clones; 9% to 12% were seen once. The sequencing input was central memory CD4+ T cells from blood. The receptors originated from a man aged 30 to 39 with type 1 diabetes. CDR3s include the opening cysteine and the closing phenylalanine or tryptophan.

V gene	J gene	CDR3 protein
TRBV23-1	TRBJ2-3	CASTPTQGGVGTDTQYF
TRBV15	TRBJ2-7	CATSKPNGLVNYEQYF
TRBV6-1	TRBJ2-7	CASSSGQAREQYF
TRBV5-1	TRBJ2-1	CASSLGNSGRKAEQFF
TRBV7-2	TRBJ1-1	CASSFYREPEAFF
TRBV2	TRBJ1-5	CASRGQNNQPQHF
TRBV5-4	TRBJ2-3	CASRQQSTDTQYF
TRBV7-7	TRBJ2-2	CASSPVGPSSNTGELFF
TRBV28	TRBJ2-5	CASSFQGIGQETQYF
TRBV27	TRBJ1-2	CASSLSRSRTGIDYGYTF
TRBV14	TRBJ2-7	CASSQRYEQYF
TRBV6-4	TRBJ2-7	CASSYRWGEKYEQYF
TRBV7-3	TRBJ2-6	CASSSSGTGSGANVLTF
TRBV18	TRBJ2-5	CASSPLSGGQETQYF
TRBV28	TRBJ2-3	CASIVSGRTDTQYF
TRBV18	TRBJ2-4	CASSTGGQGVNIQYF
TRBV6-1	TRBJ1-2	CAISEQAGGTYGYTF
TRBV18	TRBJ1-1	CASSPREYGDTEAFF
TRBV7-2	.	CASSYTGLGYEQYF
TRBV28	TRBJ2-5	CASSSQGTRETQYF
TRBV15	TRBJ2-3	CATSRDVMTATDTQYF
TRBV10-3	TRBJ2-6	CAISDSFSGANVLTF
TRBV19	TRBJ1-2	CASSIQGQSYGYTF
TRBV30	TRBJ2-7	CAWSVQGYEQYF
TRBV5-4	TRBJ2-3	CASSLGRPQDTQYF
TRBV29-1	TRBJ2-7	CSVEGNRDYEQYF
TRBV5-6	TRBJ1-5	CASSRWGTVYQPQHF
TRBV28	TRBJ2-1	CASIRTGTNYNEQFF
TRBV7-9	TRBJ2-5	CASDLKQETQYF
TRBV5-1	TRBJ1-1	CASSHGQGIDTEAFF
TRBV9	TRBJ1-2	CASSVEQGDGYTF
TRBV28	TRBJ2-7	CASQGGGYEQYF
TRBV5-6	TRBJ2-1	CASSFSGSSYNEQFF
TRBV28	TRBJ2-6	CASSSESLSGANVLTF
TRBV29-1	TRBJ2-5	CSVKAQGIETQYF
TRBV7-3	TRBJ2-1	CASSDGVAGDLEQFF
TRBV5-4	TRBJ2-5	CASSLEEGRETQYF
TRBV29-1	TRBJ1-2	CSVDPSYGYTF
TRBV5-1	TRBJ2-1	CASSFGLAGLNEQFF
TRBV15	TRBJ2-7	CATGQGYEQYF
TRBV29-1	TRBJ2-3	CSGVPAGPSTDTQYF
TRBV13	TRBJ2-4	CASSARTGGAIQYF